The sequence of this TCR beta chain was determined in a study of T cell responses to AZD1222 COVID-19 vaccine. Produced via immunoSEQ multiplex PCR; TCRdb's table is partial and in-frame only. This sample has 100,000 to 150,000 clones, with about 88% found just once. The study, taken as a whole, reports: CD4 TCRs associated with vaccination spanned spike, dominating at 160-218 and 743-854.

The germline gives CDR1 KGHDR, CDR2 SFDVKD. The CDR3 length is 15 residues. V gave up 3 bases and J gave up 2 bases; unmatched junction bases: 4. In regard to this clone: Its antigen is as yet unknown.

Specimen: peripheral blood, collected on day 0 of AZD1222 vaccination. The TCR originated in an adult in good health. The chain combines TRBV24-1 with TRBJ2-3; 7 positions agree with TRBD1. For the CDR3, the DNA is TGTGCCACCAGTGATGGGGACAGAACCACAGATACGCAGTATTTT. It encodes CATSDGDRTTDTQYF.